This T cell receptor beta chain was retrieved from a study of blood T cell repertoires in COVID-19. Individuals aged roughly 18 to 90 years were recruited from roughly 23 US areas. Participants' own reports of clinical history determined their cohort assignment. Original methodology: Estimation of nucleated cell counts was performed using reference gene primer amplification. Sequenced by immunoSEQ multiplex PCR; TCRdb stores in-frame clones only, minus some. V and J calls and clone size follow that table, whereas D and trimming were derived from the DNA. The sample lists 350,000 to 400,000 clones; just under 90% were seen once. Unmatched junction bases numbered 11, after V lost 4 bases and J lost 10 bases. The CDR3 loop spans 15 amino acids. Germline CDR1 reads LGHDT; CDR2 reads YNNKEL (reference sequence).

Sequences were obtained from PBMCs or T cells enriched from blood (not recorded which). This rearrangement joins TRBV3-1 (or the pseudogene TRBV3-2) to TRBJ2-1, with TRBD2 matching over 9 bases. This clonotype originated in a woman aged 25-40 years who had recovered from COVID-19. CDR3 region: CASSLGVAGEGEQFF. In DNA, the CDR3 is TGTGCCAGCAGCCTGGGGGTAGCGGGAGAAGGAGAGCAGTTCTTC.